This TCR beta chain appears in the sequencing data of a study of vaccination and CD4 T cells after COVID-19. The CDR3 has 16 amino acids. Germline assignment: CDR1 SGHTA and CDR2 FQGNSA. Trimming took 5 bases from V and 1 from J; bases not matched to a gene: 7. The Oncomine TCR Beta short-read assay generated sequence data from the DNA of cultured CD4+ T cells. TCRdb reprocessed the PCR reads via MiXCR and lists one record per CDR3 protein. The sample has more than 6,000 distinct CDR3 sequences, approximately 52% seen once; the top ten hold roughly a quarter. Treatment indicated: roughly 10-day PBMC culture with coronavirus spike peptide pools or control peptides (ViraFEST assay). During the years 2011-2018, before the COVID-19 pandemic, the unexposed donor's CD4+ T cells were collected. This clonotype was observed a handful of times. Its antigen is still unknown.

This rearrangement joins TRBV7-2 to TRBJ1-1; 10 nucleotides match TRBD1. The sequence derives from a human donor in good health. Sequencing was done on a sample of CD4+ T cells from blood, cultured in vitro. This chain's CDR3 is CASSARQGAGNTEAFF. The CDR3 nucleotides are TGTGCCAGCAGCGCTCGACAGGGGGCCGGGAACACTGAAGCTTTCTTT.